A selection of T cell receptor beta chains follows, all from one sample in a study of blood T cell repertoires in COVID-19. Clones were sequenced by immunoSEQ multiplex PCR, and TCRdb holds only the in-frame ones, with some missing. The sample shows about 480,000 clones, around 87% of them seen only once. Sequenced material: PBMCs or T cells enriched from blood (not recorded which). These receptor sequences come from a woman in her forties who had recovered from COVID-19. Each CDR3 is given with its conserved first and last residue. D genes are given only for firm matches. Some rows mark clone size as missing; the rest say once, few, many or name a class of expanded clone.

clone size,J gene,V gene,D gene,CDR3 DNA,CDR3 protein
NA,TRBJ1-2,TRBV18,TRBD1,TGTGCCAGCTCACCGACAGGGGAAAAGTATTATGGCTACACCTTC,CASSPTGEKYYGYTF
few,TRBJ1-1,TRBV10-3,NA,TGTGCCACAAGGGACATTCTCAAACAAGGCGGGAACACTGAAGCTTTCTTT,CATRDILKQGGNTEAFF
NA,TRBJ2-2,TRBV29-1,NA,TGCAGCGTTGTCTCTAAAACCGGGGAGCTGTTTTTT,CSVVSKTGELFF
NA,TRBJ2-3,TRBV5-4,TRBD2,TGTGCCAGCAGCCGAAGGGGCGGGGGTAGCACAGATACGCAGTATTTT,CASSRRGGGSTDTQYF
NA,TRBJ1-1,TRBV5-4,TRBD1,TGTGCCAGCAGCTGGGACAGGCGGAACACTGAAGCTTTCTTT,CASSWDRRNTEAFF
NA,TRBJ2-6,TRBV27,TRBD1,TGTGCCAGCAGTTTGGGACAGGGGGCTGCTGGGGCCAACGTCCTGACTTTC,CASSLGQGAAGANVLTF
NA,TRBJ2-1,TRBV27,NA,TGTGCCAGCAGTTTGACTAGATACAATGAGCAGTTCTTC,CASSLTRYNEQFF
NA,TRBJ1-2,TRBV19,NA,TGTGCCAGTAGTTTCGGGGTTAACTATGGCTACACCTTC,CASSFGVNYGYTF
NA,TRBJ1-1,TRBV18,NA,TGTGCCAGCTCGCCGCGACAAACTTCCATGAACACTGAAGCTTTCTTT,CASSPRQTSMNTEAFF
NA,TRBJ1-1,TRBV4-2,NA,TGTGCCAGCAGCCCTGGCGGGGATAGGGCAGGGATTATGAACACTGAAGCTTTCTTT,CASSPGGDRAGIMNTEAFF
NA,TRBJ2-2,TRBV7-7,TRBD2,TGTGCTAGCAGCCCCTTATCGGGGGGGAACACCGGGGAGCTGTTTTTT,CASSPLSGGNTGELFF
NA,TRBJ2-5,TRBV5-1,TRBD2,TGCGCCAGCAGCTTGGGGGCTAGCGGGATGAGTGAGACCCAGTACTTC,CASSLGASGMSETQYF
NA,TRBJ1-1,TRBV18,NA,TGTGCCAGCTCACCACTTACAGCCATGAACACTGAAGCTTTCTTT,CASSPLTAMNTEAFF
NA,TRBJ2-2,TRBV5-1,NA,TGCGCCAGCAGGTGGACAACCGGGGAGCTGTTTTTT,CASRWTTGELFF
NA,TRBJ2-2,TRBV7-2,TRBD2,TGTGCCAGCAGCCCCCGGACTAGCGGGAGGGCATCCACCGGGGAGCTGTTTTTT,CASSPRTSGRASTGELFF
NA,TRBJ2-2,TRBV5-6,TRBD2,TGTGCCAGCAGCTTGGGCGGGGGGCTAGGAACCGGGGAGCTGTTTTTT,CASSLGGGLGTGELFF
once,TRBJ1-3,TRBV14,NA,TGTGCCAGCAGCCCGAGGGGGATGTCTGGAAACACCATATATTTT,CASSPRGMSGNTIYF
NA,TRBJ2-3,TRBV9,TRBD2,TGTGCCAGCAGCGCCGCCTCGGGACTAGCAGGAGATACGCAGTATTTT,CASSAASGLAGDTQYF
NA,TRBJ2-5,TRBV7-6,TRBD1,TGTGCCAGCAGTCTGGACAGGGCCGAGACCCAGTACTTC,CASSLDRAETQYF
NA,TRBJ1-2,TRBV19,TRBD1,TGTGCCAGTAGTACCTTTCGGACAGGGGAAGATGGCTACACCTTC,CASSTFRTGEDGYTF
NA,TRBJ2-7,TRBV6-5,TRBD1,TGTGCCAGCAGTTACTCGGACAGGGGGTCCTCCTACGAGCAGTACTTC,CASSYSDRGSSYEQYF
NA,TRBJ1-1,TRBV19,NA,TGTGCCAGTAGTATAATCACAGGGTCGTTGAACACTGAAGCTTTCTTT,CASSIITGSLNTEAFF
NA,TRBJ1-2,TRBV13,TRBD1,TGTGCCAGCAGCTCCCAGGGACAGGGGGCGAGTGGTGGCTACACCTTC,CASSSQGQGASGGYTF
NA,TRBJ2-7,TRBV6-5,NA,TGTGCCAGCAAGGCGCTAGTTGAATACTACGAGCAGTACTTC,CASKALVEYYEQYF
NA,TRBJ1-1,TRBV7-2,TRBD1,TGTGCCAGCAGCTTAGAGGGACAGCTAAACACTGAAGCTTTCTTT,CASSLEGQLNTEAFF
NA,TRBJ2-1,TRBV18,NA,TGTGCCAGCTCACCCGGGACAACCTCGGGGGGTGAGCAGTTCTTC,CASSPGTTSGGEQFF
NA,TRBJ2-2,TRBV19,TRBD1,TGTGCCAGTAGCCGGGACAGGGGCTCCGTCGGATTAGCCGGGGAGCTGTTTTTT,CASSRDRGSVGLAGELFF
NA,TRBJ2-7,TRBV19,TRBD2,TGTGCCAGTAAGCCCCGTCCCGGGGGGTACGAGCAGTACTTC,CASKPRPGGYEQYF
NA,TRBJ1-1,TRBV27,NA,TGTGCCAGCAGTTTAAAGGTCTGGGGGGACACTGAAGCTTTCTTT,CASSLKVWGDTEAFF
NA,TRBJ2-5,TRBV18,TRBD2,TGTGCCAGCTCACCACTGGGGGGGACCCTCCAAGAGACCCAGTACTTC,CASSPLGGTLQETQYF
NA,TRBJ2-2,TRBV27,NA,TGTGCCAGCAGACACAGCCCTCAGGGAAACACCGGGGAGCTGTTTTTT,CASRHSPQGNTGELFF
NA,TRBJ2-5,TRBV12-3/TRBV12-4,NA,TGTGCCAGCAGTGGAAGCGTAAGAGAGACCCAGTACTTC,CASSGSVRETQYF
NA,TRBJ1-5,TRBV18,NA,TGTGCCAGCTCACCATCGATGGGGCGGACGAATCAGCCCCAGCATTTT,CASSPSMGRTNQPQHF
NA,TRBJ2-3,TRBV9,NA,TGTGCCAGCGGACCAGGACTCACAGATACGCAGTATTTT,CASGPGLTDTQYF
NA,TRBJ2-7,TRBV7-6,TRBD2,TGTGCCAGCAGCTTAAGCCCGGGGGGGGCCTACGAGCAGTACTTC,CASSLSPGGAYEQYF
NA,TRBJ2-7,TRBV7-8,NA,TGTGCCAGCAGTCCGACGACAGGAGCGGCCGAGCAGTACTTC,CASSPTTGAAEQYF
NA,TRBJ2-3,TRBV5-4,NA,TGTGCCAGCAGCTTGTTCCCGGGAGACGCAGATACGCAGTATTTT,CASSLFPGDADTQYF
NA,TRBJ2-1,TRBV11-2,TRBD1,TGTGCCAGCAGCTACACCAGATTGGGGACAGGGAATGAGCAGTTCTTC,CASSYTRLGTGNEQFF
NA,TRBJ1-1,TRBV12-3/TRBV12-4,TRBD1,TGTGCCAGCAGGCTTTCAGGGGGGACTGAAGCTTTCTTT,CASRLSGGTEAFF